The entry below describes one TCR beta chain. Its specificity is not known. Trimming pared 5 bases from V and 6 bases from J, leaving 14 bases between. Germline loops: CDR1 MDHEN, CDR2 SYDVKM. The CDR3 covers 14 residues. TCRdb re-analysed the 5' RACE reads in MiXCR, keeping a single row per CDR3 protein. The table has about 530,000 distinct CDR3 sequences, approximately 16% seen once. The sample comes from a study of identical twins. Notes on the study in general: Findings came from cross-sectional statistics, without long-term follow-up of donors. Among monozygotic twins, out-of-frame TCR alpha sharing exceeded what models predicted.

These data were also filed under a second study, of yellow fever vaccine responses in identical twins.

This receptor was taken from a woman under 30 in good health. Sequenced sample: CD4+ T cells sorted from blood. The chain carries TRBV28 and TRBJ2-4; D is ambiguous. CDR3 in DNA: TGTGCCAGCAGTCCACTAAGGGTCGGAAACATTCAGTACTTC. This translates into CASSPLRVGNIQYF.